The present T cell receptor beta chain was sequenced within a study of T cells in Graves' hyperthyroidism and ophthalmopathy. Researchers took RNA transcripts and amplified the TCR beta CDR3 regions from them. HTBI primers were the set used in a first-round RT-PCR of the TCR CDR3. Using its own MiXCR run on the multiplex PCR reads, TCRdb lists one record per CDR3 protein. The sample contains about 610,000 distinct CDR3 sequences, about 43% of which appear only once. Uncontrolled infection, other autoimmune disease, pregnancy or lactation led to exclusion. General study results and limits: Progression to ophthalmopathy was predicted a median of approximately seven months early.

This clonotype appeared many times. Its antigen is undetermined. Per germline, CDR1 MGHRA and CDR2 YSYEKL. CDR3 length: 17 residues. Between the trimmed V and J ends, which lost 1 base and 5 bases, there was a span of 20 bases. The chain uses TRBV4-1 and TRBJ1-1, with D possibly being TRBD1 (5 bases). The sequenced sample was peripheral blood or thyroid tissue (not recorded which). The receptor comes from a young woman with Graves' hyperthyroidism. Here the CDR3 reads CASSQVGTGLWETEAFF. Written as DNA, the CDR3 is TGCGCCAGCAGCCAAGTTGGGACCGGGCTTTGGGAAACTGAAGCTTTCTTT.